This TCR beta chain derives from a study of T cell responses to AZD1222 COVID-19 vaccine. Notes on this clone: As yet, its antigen is unknown.

Measured with immunoSEQ multiplex PCR; TCRdb has only the in-frame clones, and not every one. The profile shows about 120,000 clones, approximately 83% of them singletons. This CDR3 contains 19 residues. Germline V CDR1 and CDR2: SGHNT, YENEEA. Trimming stripped 3 bases from V and 0 bases from J, with 20 bases between. Points from the study as a whole: Repertoire collection took place solely once the T cell response had peaked. Clonal diversity was possibly underestimated, and white British individuals and females predominated among donors. AZD1222 recipients seropositive at baseline numbered only six or seven. Targeting of unmutated variant regions was reportedly seen in nearly half of spike-specific TCRs.

The specimen was peripheral blood, collected on day 0 of MenACWY control vaccination. The receptor comes from an adult in good health. V and J are TRBV11-3 and TRBJ1-4, with D perhaps matching TRBD1 (5 bases). CDR3 sequence reads: CASSFRIRDGPATNEKLFF. In nucleotides, the CDR3 is TGTGCCAGCAGCTTTAGGATTCGGGACGGCCCAGCAACTAATGAAAAACTGTTTTTT.